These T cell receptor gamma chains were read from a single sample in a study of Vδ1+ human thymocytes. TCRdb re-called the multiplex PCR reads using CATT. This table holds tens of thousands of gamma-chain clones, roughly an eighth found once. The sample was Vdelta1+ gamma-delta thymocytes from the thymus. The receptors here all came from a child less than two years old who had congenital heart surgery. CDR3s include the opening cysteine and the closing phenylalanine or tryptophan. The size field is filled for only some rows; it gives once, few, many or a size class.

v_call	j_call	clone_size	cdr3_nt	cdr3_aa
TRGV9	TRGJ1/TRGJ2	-	TGTGCCTTGTGGGAAAGGCTTTATTATAAGAAACTCTTT	CALWERLYYKKLF
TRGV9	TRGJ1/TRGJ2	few	TGTGCCTTGTGGGAGGACCCGAATTATTATAAGAAACTCTTT	CALWEDPNYYKKLF
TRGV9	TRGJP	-	TGTGCCTTGTGGGAGTCCCAAGAGTTGGGCAAAAAAATCAAGGTATTT	CALWESQELGKKIKVF
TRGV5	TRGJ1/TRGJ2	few	TGTGCCACCTGGCGCGATTATTATAAGAAACTCTTT	CATWRDYYKKLF
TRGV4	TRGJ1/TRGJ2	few	TGTGCCACCTGGAATGGGCCCATTTATTATAAGAAACTCTTT	CATWNGPIYYKKLF
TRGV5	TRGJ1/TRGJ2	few	TGTGCCACCTGGGACAGATTGGTTAAGAAACTCTTT	CATWDRLVKKLF
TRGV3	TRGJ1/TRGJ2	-	TGTGCCACCCCAGATTATTATAAGAAACTCTTT	CATPDYYKKLF
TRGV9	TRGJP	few	TGTGCCTTGTGGATGCAAGAGTTGGGCAAAAAAATCAAGGTATTT	CALWMQELGKKIKVF
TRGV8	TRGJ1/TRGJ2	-	TGTGCCACCTGGTCGGGGTATAAGAAACTCTTT	CATWSGYKKLF
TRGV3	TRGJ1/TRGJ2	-	TGTGCCACCTGGGACACCACCTATTATAAGAAACTCTTT	CATWDTTYYKKLF
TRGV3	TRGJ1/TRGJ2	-	TGTGCTACCTGGGACAGGTATCATTATAAGAAACTCTTT	CATWDRYHYKKLF
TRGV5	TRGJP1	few	TGTGCCACCTGGGACAGTAATACCACTGGTTGGTTCAAGATATTT	CATWDSNTTGWFKIF
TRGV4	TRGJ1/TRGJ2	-	TGTGCCACCCGGGAGTTAGGGGTGAAACTCTTT	CATRELGVKLF
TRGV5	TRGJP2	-	TGTGCCACCTGGGACAGGCCCGTTGAAAGTAGTGATTGGATCAAGACGTTT	CATWDRPVESSDWIKTF
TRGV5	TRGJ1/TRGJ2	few	TGTGCCACCTGGGACGGGCGTCCCCTGAATTATTATAAGAAACTCTTT	CATWDGRPLNYYKKLF
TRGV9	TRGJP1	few	TGTGCCTTGTGGGAGGTGTATACCACTGGTTGGTTCAAGATATTT	CALWEVYTTGWFKIF
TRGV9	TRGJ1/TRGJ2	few	TGTGCCTTGTGGGAGGTAAGGTGTCATAAGAAACTCTTT	CALWEVRCHKKLF
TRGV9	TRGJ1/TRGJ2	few	TGTGCCTTGTGGGAGCCCTCCCTTTATAAGAAACTCTTT	CALWEPSLYKKLF
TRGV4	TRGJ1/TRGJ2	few	TGTGCCACCTGGAAATTTTGTAAGAAACTCTTT	CATWKFCKKLF
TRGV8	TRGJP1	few	TGTGCCACCTGGGCCCCATTGGGATCTTATACCACTGGTTGGTTCAAGATATTT	CATWAPLGSYTTGWFKIF
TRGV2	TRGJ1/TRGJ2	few	TGTGCCACCTGGAATGGGCCTCGGGGGAAACTCTTT	CATWNGPRGKLF
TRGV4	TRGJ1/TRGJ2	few	TGTGCCACCTGGGAGGATGGGGCAAATTATTATAAGAAACTCTTT	CATWEDGANYYKKLF
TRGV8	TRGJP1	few	TGTGCCACCTGGGATACAGGCACTGGTTGGTTCAAGATATTT	CATWDTGTGWFKIF
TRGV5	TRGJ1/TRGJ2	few	TGTGCCGCCTGGGACAGGCAGGGGAGGGTGAAACTCTTT	CAAWDRQGRVKLF
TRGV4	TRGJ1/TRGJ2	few	TGTGCCACCTGGATGTATTATAAGAAACTCTTT	CATWMYYKKLF
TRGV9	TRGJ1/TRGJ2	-	TGTGCCTTGTGGGCCAGACGGTATTATAAGAAACTCTTT	CALWARRYYKKLF
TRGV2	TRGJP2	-	TGTGCCACCTGGGACGGCCCCCCCCAAGATTGGATCAAGACGTTT	CATWDGPPQDWIKTF
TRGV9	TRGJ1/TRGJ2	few	TGTGCCTTGTGGGAGGTGCACCCGAATTATTATAAGAAACTCTTT	CALWEVHPNYYKKLF
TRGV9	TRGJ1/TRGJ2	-	TGTGCCTTGTGGGAGGTGAAAGGAGGATATAAGAAACTCTTT	CALWEVKGGYKKLF
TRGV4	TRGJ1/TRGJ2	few	TGTGCCACCTGGGATGGGCCCTCGAATTATTATAAGAAACTCTTT	CATWDGPSNYYKKLF
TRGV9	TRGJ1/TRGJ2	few	TGTGCCTTGTGGGAGGTTAAGGAGAAACTCTTT	CALWEVKEKLF
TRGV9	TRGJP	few	TGTGCCTTGTGGGGAAGGTTGGGCAAAAAAATCAAGGTATTT	CALWGRLGKKIKVF
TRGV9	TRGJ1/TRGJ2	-	TGTGCCTTGTGGGATCAGGGTTATAAGAAACTCTTT	CALWDQGYKKLF
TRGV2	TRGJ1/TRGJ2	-	TGTGCCACCTGGGACGGGTCAAAGAAACTCTTT	CATWDGSKKLF
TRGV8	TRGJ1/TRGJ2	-	TGTGCCACCTGGGACTGGGAACTCTTT	CATWDWELF
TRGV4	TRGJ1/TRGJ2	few	TGTGCCACCTGGAATGGGCCAAATTATTATAAGAAACTCTTT	CATWNGPNYYKKLF